This T cell receptor beta chain was documented in a study of T cells after yellow fever vaccination. TCRdb used MiXCR to reprocess the 5' RACE reads, holding one entry per CDR3 protein. The table lists some 390,000 distinct CDR3 sequences, roughly 6.2% of them singletons. The germline V gene has CDR1 LNHNV and CDR2 YYDKDF (reference sequence). The ends were cut back, 5 bases at V and 3 bases at J, with 16 bases in the middle. The CDR3 runs to 16 residues. This clonotype was counted at least ten times. V is TRBV15 and J is TRBJ2-2, with D possibly matching TRBD1 (7 bases). Sequencing used PBMCs, obtained 5 days after the yellow fever booster vaccination. The sequence was collected from a man aged 30-40 years who received the YFV17D yellow fever vaccine. CDR3 residues: CATSGRGAMHTGELFF. In DNA, the CDR3 is TGTGCCACCAGCGGCAGGGGGGCGATGCACACCGGGGAGCTGTTTTTT.